This record looks at one TCR beta chain sequence and its context. Its antigen remains unknown. This sample was included in a study of T cell repertoires in cytomegalovirus infection. The germline V gene has CDR1 MNHEY and CDR2 SMNVEV (reference sequence). The CDR3 loop spans 14 amino acids. V shed 7 bases and J 5 bases; nucleotides not matched to a gene: 5. A single record per CDR3 protein comes from TCRdb applying MiXCR to the reads. The sample lists about 60,000 distinct CDR3 sequences, about 19% seen once, with around 70% in the top ten. Here the sequenced sample was CD8+ T cells from cultured PBMCs, taken from culture after CMV antigen stimulation. V is TRBV27 and J is TRBJ2-1, with 10 nucleotides matching TRBD2. This sequence was found in a human donor in good health (CMV status not recorded). Some clones in this sample may be carry-over from other donors' samples. CDR3 coding DNA: TGTGCCAGCACAGCGGGGGGGCCACACAATGAGCAGTTCTTC. This gives the protein CASTAGGPHNEQFF.